This is a list of T cell receptor beta chains from one sample in a study of blood T cell repertoires in COVID-19. The data were produced by immunoSEQ multiplex PCR, yet TCRdb's version contains in-frame clones alone and is incomplete. The data contain 180,000 or so clones, about 87% of them singletons. Sequences were obtained from peripheral blood. These receptor sequences come from a man between 18 and 29 years old with active or convalescent COVID-19. Each CDR3 is given with its conserved first and last residue. A D gene is named only where the DNA matches it firmly. A row's size may be missing; if present it is once, few, many or a size class.

few,TRBJ2-2,TRBD2,14,TRBV5-1,CASRPAGSSGELFF,TGCGCCAGCAGACCAGCGGGAAGCTCCGGGGAGCTGTTTTTT
NA,TRBJ1-1,NA,13,TRBV7-9,CASSPRVGTEAFF,TGTGCCAGCAGCCCCAGGGTAGGGACTGAAGCTTTCTTT
NA,TRBJ2-2,NA,12,TRBV6-5,CASMATTGELFF,TGTGCCAGCATGGCAACCACCGGGGAGCTGTTTTTT
NA,TRBJ2-7,NA,17,TRBV5-1,CASSSWVDGLLSYEQYF,TGCGCCAGCAGCTCCTGGGTTGACGGACTACTGTCCTACGAGCAGTACTTC
NA,TRBJ1-3,NA,14,TRBV29-1,CSVTDNSSGNTIYF,TGCAGCGTTACCGACAACAGCTCTGGAAACACCATATATTTT
NA,TRBJ2-2,TRBD2,18,TRBV9,CASNGWTSGRADTGELFF,TGTGCCAGCAACGGGTGGACTAGCGGGAGGGCGGACACCGGGGAGCTGTTTTTT
NA,TRBJ1-5,NA,12,TRBV6-5,CASSPTRQPQHF,TGTGCCAGCAGTCCGACTCGTCAGCCCCAGCATTTT
NA,TRBJ2-7,TRBD2,15,TRBV3-1/TRBV3-2,CASSWGLAASYEQYF,TGTGCCAGCAGCTGGGGACTAGCGGCTTCCTACGAGCAGTACTTC
NA,TRBJ2-2,TRBD1,15,TRBV5-6,CASSLGDRETGELFF,TGTGCCAGCAGCTTGGGGGACAGGGAAACCGGGGAGCTGTTTTTT
NA,TRBJ1-4,TRBD1,15,TRBV29-1,CSVAGTGSFNEKLFF,TGCAGCGTCGCCGGGACAGGGTCCTTTAATGAAAAACTGTTTTTT
once,TRBJ2-2,TRBD1,17,TRBV7-2,CASSSPRTGINTGELFF,TGTGCCAGCAGCTCCCCTAGGACAGGGATTAACACCGGGGAGCTGTTTTTT
NA,TRBJ1-5,NA,13,TRBV19,CASSIQGDQPQHF,TGTGCCAGTAGTATTCAGGGCGATCAGCCCCAGCATTTT
NA,TRBJ1-2,NA,15,TRBV14,CASSQEVIASYGYTF,TGTGCCAGCAGCCAAGAGGTGATAGCCTCTTATGGCTACACCTTC
NA,TRBJ2-2,NA,18,TRBV9,CASSVNLPGAANTGELFF,TGTGCCAGCAGCGTTAATCTCCCGGGAGCCGCGAACACCGGGGAGCTGTTTTTT
once,TRBJ1-1,TRBD1,16,TRBV19,CASRPGQPRGDTEAFF,TGTGCCAGTAGGCCGGGACAGCCCCGTGGGGACACTGAAGCTTTCTTT
NA,TRBJ1-5,NA,13,TRBV27,CASSPGTNQPQHF,TGTGCCAGCAGTCCAGGGACAAATCAGCCCCAGCATTTT
few,TRBJ1-3,NA,14,TRBV30,CAWSVGGAGNTIYF,TGTGCCTGGAGTGTAGGAGGAGCTGGAAACACCATATATTTT
NA,TRBJ1-5,TRBD1,19,TRBV28,CASSWDSSNPTLLHRAQHF,TGTGCCAGCAGTTGGGACAGCTCCAATCCTACTCTTCTACACAGAGCCCAGCATTTT
NA,TRBJ1-4,NA,13,TRBV5-1,CASSPGRDEKLFF,TGCGCCAGCAGCCCCGGGAGGGATGAAAAACTGTTTTTT
NA,TRBJ2-1,TRBD1,17,TRBV9,CASSVGSGTGRYNEQFF,TGTGCCAGCAGCGTGGGCTCCGGGACAGGGAGATACAATGAGCAGTTCTTC
once,TRBJ1-1,NA,14,TRBV6-6,CASRPGLLNTEAFF,TGTGCCAGCAGACCGGGACTCCTGAACACTGAAGCTTTCTTT
once,TRBJ1-2,TRBD1,15,TRBV19,CASRAGQAKNYGYTF,TGTGCCAGTAGGGCCGGACAGGCCAAGAACTATGGCTACACCTTC
NA,TRBJ1-4,NA,13,TRBV4-1,CASSQEEDRRLFF,TGCGCCAGCAGCCAAGAAGAGGACAGACGACTGTTTTTT
NA,TRBJ1-6,TRBD1,16,TRBV19,CASSIQGAGFNSPLHF,TGTGCCAGTAGTATCCAGGGGGCAGGTTTTAATTCACCCCTCCACTTT
NA,TRBJ1-5,NA,15,TRBV9,CASSVEGTGNQPQHF,TGTGCCAGCAGCGTTGAGGGTACGGGCAATCAGCCCCAGCATTTT
once,TRBJ2-1,NA,12,TRBV6-6,CASRQDYNEQFF,TGTGCCAGCCGACAGGACTACAATGAGCAGTTCTTC
few,TRBJ2-5,TRBD2,14,TRBV3-1/TRBV3-2,CASSQTTSWETQYF,TGTGCCAGCAGCCAAACGACTAGCTGGGAGACCCAGTACTTC
NA,TRBJ2-2,TRBD1,16,TRBV28,CASSLIQGFATGELFF,TGTGCCAGCAGTTTAATACAGGGGTTTGCCACCGGGGAGCTGTTTTTT
NA,TRBJ2-5,TRBD1,12,TRBV29-1,CSVPTGSETQYF,TGCAGCGTTCCGACAGGGTCGGAGACCCAGTACTTC
NA,TRBJ1-5,TRBD1,15,TRBV24-1,CATSDPRQGDQPQHF,TGTGCCACCAGTGACCCCAGACAGGGTGATCAGCCCCAGCATTTT
NA,TRBJ2-7,TRBD2,16,TRBV14,CASSPLSEGWGGEQYF,TGTGCCAGCAGCCCCCTCAGCGAAGGTTGGGGGGGCGAGCAGTACTTC
NA,TRBJ2-3,TRBD2,14,TRBV7-2,CASSPGGGADTQYF,TGTGCCAGCAGCCCCGGGGGAGGGGCAGATACGCAGTATTTT
NA,TRBJ1-2,NA,13,TRBV18,CASSPSGDYGYTF,TGTGCCAGCTCACCATCAGGGGATTATGGCTACACCTTC
NA,TRBJ2-3,NA,14,TRBV9,CASSVRDSTDTQYF,TGTGCCAGCAGCGTGCGGGATAGCACAGATACGCAGTATTTT
NA,TRBJ1-2,NA,16,TRBV19,CASSIDPAGAADGYTF,TGTGCCAGTAGTATAGATCCCGCAGGGGCCGCGGATGGCTACACCTTC
NA,TRBJ2-2,NA,15,TRBV28,CASRSTPGYTGELFF,TGTGCCAGCAGGAGCACCCCAGGATACACCGGGGAGCTGTTTTTT
NA,TRBJ2-3,NA,12,TRBV27,CASSSYTDTQYF,TGTGCCAGCAGTTCCTACACAGATACGCAGTATTTT
NA,TRBJ2-1,NA,17,TRBV24-1,CATSDALGGSLYNEQFF,TGTGCCACCAGTGATGCCCTGGGCGGGTCCCTCTACAATGAGCAGTTCTTC
NA,TRBJ2-5,TRBD1,14,TRBV4-1,CASSLPGQVQTQYF,TGCGCCAGCAGCCTACCCGGACAGGTCCAGACCCAGTACTTC
NA,TRBJ1-5,NA,14,TRBV28,CASSLPPVVQPQHF,TGTGCCAGCAGTTTACCCCCGGTGGTACAGCCCCAGCATTTT
once,TRBJ2-3,NA,13,TRBV7-2,CASEEEVTDTQYF,TGTGCCAGCGAGGAGGAAGTTACAGATACGCAGTATTTT
few,TRBJ1-6,NA,16,TRBV30,CAWSVGQWTRNSPLHF,TGTGCCTGGAGTGTTGGTCAGTGGACAAGGAATTCACCCCTCCACTTT
NA,TRBJ1-5,NA,12,TRBV28,CASSLSLPPQHF,TGTGCCAGCAGTTTGAGTTTGCCGCCCCAGCATTTT
NA,TRBJ2-7,TRBD2,16,TRBV19,CASSIVEGLAGVEQYF,TGTGCCAGTAGTATAGTAGAGGGACTAGCGGGAGTCGAGCAGTACTTC
NA,TRBJ1-1,TRBD1,15,TRBV6-2/TRBV6-3,CASSRTGRKGTEAFF,TGTGCCAGCAGTAGGACAGGGCGTAAGGGGACTGAAGCTTTCTTT
NA,TRBJ2-1,NA,15,TRBV5-1,CASRVGTRTYNEQFF,TGCGCCAGCAGGGTCGGGACTCGGACCTACAATGAGCAGTTCTTC
NA,TRBJ2-7,TRBD2,14,TRBV5-4,CASRFREGPYEQYF,TGTGCCAGCAGATTCCGGGAGGGCCCCTACGAGCAGTACTTC